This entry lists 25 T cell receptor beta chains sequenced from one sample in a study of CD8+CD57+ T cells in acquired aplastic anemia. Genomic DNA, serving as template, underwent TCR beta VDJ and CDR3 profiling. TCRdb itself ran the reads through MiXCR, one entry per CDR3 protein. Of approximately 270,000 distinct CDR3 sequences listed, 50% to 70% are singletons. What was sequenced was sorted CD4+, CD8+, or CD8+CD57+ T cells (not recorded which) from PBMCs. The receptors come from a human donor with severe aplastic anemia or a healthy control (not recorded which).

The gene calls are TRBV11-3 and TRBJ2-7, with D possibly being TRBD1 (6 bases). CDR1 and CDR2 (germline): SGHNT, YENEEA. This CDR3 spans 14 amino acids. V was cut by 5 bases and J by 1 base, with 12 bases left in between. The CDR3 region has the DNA TGTGCCAGCAGCCCCCAAGACAGGTCCTACGAGCAGTACTTC. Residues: CASSPQDRSYEQYF.

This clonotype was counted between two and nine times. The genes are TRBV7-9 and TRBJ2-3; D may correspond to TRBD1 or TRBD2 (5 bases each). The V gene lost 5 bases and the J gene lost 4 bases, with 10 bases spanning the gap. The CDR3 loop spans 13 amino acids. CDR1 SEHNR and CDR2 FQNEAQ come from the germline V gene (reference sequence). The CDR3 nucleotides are TGTGCCAGCAGCCGTGGGGGTTCAGATACGCAGTATTTT. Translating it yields CASSRGGSDTQYF.

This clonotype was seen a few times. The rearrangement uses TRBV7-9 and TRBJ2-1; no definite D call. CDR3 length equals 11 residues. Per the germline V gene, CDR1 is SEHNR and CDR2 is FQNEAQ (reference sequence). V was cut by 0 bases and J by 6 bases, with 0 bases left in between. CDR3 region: CASSLANEQFF. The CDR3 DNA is TGTGCCAGCAGCTTAGCCAATGAGCAGTTCTTC.

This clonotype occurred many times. CDR3 nucleotides: TGTGCCAGCAGGAGGAAGTCCGGTGGAAACACCATATATTTT. Residues: CASRRKSGGNTIYF. The chain carries TRBV6-5 and TRBJ1-3; D is uncertain. Germline CDR1 reads MNHEY; CDR2 reads SVGAGI. The V and J ends lost 6 bases and 3 bases respectively, with 12 bases between them. The CDR3 covers 14 residues.

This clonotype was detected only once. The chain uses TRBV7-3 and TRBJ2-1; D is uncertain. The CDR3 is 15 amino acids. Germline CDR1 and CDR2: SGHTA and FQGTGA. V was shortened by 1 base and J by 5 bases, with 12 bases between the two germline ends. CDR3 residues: CASSLIFGGNNEQFF. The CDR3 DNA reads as TGTGCCAGCAGCTTAATATTTGGTGGAAACAATGAGCAGTTCTTC.

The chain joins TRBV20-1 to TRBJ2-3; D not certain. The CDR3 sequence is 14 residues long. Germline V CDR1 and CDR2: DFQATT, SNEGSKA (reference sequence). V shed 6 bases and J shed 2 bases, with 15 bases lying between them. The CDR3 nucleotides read TGCAGTGCCCGAGGCGGCAGCTACACAGATACGCAGTATTTT. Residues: CSARGGSYTDTQYF.

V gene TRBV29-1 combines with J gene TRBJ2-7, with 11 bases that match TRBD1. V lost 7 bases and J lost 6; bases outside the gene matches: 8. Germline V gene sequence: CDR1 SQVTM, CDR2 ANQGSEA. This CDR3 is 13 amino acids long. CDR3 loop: CSGGTGTGGEQYF. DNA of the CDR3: TGCAGCGGTGGTACCGGGACAGGGGGCGAGCAGTACTTC.

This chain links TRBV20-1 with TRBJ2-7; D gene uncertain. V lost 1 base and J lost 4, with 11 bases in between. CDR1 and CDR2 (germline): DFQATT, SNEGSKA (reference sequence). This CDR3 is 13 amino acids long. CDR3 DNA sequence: TGCAGTGCTAGAGGGCATGGGGTATACGAGCAGTACTTC. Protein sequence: CSARGHGVYEQYF.

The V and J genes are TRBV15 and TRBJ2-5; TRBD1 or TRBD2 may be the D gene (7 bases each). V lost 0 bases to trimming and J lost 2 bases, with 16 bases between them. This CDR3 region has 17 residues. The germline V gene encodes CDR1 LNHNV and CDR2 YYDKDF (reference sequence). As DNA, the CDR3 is TGTGCCACCAGCAGAGATGGCGCAGGGGGGGGTCAAGAGACCCAGTACTTC. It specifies CATSRDGAGGGQETQYF.

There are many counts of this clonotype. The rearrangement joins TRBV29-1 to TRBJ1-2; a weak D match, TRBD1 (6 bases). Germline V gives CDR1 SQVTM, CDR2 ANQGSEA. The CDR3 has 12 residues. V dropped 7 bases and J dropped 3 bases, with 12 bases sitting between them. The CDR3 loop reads CSAQGKDYGYTF. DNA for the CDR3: TGCAGCGCACAGGGCAAAGACTATGGCTACACCTTC.

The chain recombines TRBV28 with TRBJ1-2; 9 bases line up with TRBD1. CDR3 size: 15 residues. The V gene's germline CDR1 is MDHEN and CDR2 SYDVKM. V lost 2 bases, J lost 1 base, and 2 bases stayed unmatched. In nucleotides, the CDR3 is TGTGCCAGCAGTTTAGAGACAGGGGGTAACTATGGCTACACCTTC. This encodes CASSLETGGNYGYTF.

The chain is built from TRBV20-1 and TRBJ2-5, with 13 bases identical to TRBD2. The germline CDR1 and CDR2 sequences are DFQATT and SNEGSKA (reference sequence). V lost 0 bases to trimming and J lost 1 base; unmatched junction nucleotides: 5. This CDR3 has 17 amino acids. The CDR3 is CSARDWTSGGVQETQYF. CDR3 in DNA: TGCAGTGCTAGAGATTGGACTAGCGGGGGAGTCCAAGAGACCCAGTACTTC.

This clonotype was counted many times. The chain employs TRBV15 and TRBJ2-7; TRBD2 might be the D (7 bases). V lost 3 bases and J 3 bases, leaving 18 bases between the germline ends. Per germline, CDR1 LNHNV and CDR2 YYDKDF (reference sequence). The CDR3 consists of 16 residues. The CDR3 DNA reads TGTGCCACCAGCAGCCAATGGGGGGGGGCCGGCTACGAGCAGTACTTC. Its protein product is CATSSQWGGAGYEQYF.

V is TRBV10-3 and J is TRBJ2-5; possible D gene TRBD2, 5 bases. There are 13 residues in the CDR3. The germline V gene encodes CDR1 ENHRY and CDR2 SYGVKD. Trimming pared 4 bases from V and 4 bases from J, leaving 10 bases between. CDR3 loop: CAISGLSGETQYF. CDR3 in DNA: TGTGCCATCAGTGGACTATCGGGAGAGACCCAGTACTTC.

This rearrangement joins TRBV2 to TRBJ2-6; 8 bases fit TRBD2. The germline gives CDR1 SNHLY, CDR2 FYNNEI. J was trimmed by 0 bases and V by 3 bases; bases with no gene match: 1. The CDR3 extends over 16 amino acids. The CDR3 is CASSDRGGSGANVLTF. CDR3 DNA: TGTGCCAGCAGTGACCGGGGGGGCTCTGGGGCCAACGTCCTGACTTTC. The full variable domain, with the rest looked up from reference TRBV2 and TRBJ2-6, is EPEVTQTPSHQVTQMGQEVILRCVPISNHLYFYWYRQILGQKVEFLVSFYNNEISEKSEIFDDQFSVERPDGSNFTLKIRSTKLEDSAMYFCASSDRGGSGANVLTFGAGSRLTVL.

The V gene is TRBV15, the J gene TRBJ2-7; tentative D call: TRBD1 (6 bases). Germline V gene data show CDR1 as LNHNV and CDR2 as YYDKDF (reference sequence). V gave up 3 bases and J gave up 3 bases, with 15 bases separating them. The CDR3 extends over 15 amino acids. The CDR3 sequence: CATSSAGQLDYEQYF. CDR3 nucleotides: TGTGCCACCAGCAGCGCAGGACAGCTAGACTACGAGCAGTACTTC.

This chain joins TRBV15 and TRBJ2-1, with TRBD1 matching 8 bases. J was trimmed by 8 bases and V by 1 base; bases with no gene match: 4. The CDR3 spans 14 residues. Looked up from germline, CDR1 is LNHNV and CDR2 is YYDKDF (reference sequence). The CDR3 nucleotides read TGTGCCACCAGCAGAGGGACAGGGCGGGATGAGCAGTTCTTC. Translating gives CATSRGTGRDEQFF.

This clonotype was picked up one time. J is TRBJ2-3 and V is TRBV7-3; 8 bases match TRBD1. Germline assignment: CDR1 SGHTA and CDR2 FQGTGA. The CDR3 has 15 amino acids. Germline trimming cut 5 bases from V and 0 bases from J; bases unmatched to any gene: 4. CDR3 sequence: CASSQGAPSTDTQYF. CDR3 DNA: TGTGCCAGCAGCCAGGGGGCCCCTAGCACAGATACGCAGTATTTT.

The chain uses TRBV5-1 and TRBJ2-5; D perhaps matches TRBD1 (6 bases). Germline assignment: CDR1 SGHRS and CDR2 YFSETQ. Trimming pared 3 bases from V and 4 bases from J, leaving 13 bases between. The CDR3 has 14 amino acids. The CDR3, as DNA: TGCGCCAGCAGCTCCGGACAGAGGGGAGAGACCCAGTACTTC. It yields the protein CASSSGQRGETQYF. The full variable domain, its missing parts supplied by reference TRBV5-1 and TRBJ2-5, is KAGVTQTPRYLIKTRGQQVTLSCSPISGHRSVSWYQQTPGQGLQFLFEYFSETQRNKGNFPGRFSGRQFSNSRSEMNVSTLELGDSALYLCASSSGQRGETQYFGPGTRLLVL.

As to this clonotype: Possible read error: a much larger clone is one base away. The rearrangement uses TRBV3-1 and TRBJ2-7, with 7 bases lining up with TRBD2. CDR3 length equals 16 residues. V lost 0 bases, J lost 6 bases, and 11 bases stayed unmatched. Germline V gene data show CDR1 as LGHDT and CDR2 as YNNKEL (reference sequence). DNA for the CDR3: TGTGCCAGCAGCCAAGATAGTGAGACTAGCAGCCCCGAGCAGTACTTC. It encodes CASSQDSETSSPEQYF.

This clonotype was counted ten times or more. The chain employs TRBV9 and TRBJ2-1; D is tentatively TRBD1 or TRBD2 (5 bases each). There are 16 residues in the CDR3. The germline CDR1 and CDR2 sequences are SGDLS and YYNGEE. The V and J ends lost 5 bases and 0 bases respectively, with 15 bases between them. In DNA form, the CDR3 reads TGTGCCAGCAGTCGGACTCTGGGGCCCTCCTACAATGAGCAGTTCTTC. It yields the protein CASSRTLGPSYNEQFF.

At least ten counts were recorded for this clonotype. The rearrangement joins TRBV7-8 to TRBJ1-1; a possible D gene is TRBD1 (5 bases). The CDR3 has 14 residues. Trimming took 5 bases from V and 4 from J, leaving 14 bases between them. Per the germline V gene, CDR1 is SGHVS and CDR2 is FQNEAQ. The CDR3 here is CASSPPGAGTEAFF. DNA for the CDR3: TGTGCCAGCAGCCCACCCGGGGCTGGCACTGAAGCTTTCTTT.

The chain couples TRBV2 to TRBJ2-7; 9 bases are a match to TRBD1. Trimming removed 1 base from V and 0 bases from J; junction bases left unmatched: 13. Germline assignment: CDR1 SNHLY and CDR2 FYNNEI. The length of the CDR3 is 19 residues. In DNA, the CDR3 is TGTGCCAGCAGTGAAGAAGGGACAGGGTTGAACTGGGGCTCCTACGAGCAGTACTTC. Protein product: CASSEEGTGLNWGSYEQYF.

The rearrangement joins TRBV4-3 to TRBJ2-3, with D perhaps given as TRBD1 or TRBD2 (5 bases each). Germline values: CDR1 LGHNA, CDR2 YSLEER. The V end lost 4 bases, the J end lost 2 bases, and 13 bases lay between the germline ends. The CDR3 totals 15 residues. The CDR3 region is CASSRGSRATDTQYF. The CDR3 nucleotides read TGCGCCAGCAGCCGGGGGAGCAGAGCCACAGATACGCAGTATTTT.

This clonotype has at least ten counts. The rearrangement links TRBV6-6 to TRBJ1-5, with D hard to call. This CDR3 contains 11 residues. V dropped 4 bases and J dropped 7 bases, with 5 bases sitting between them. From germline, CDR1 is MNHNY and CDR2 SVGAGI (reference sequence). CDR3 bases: TGTGCCAGCAGTTCCGCACAGCCCCAGCATTTT. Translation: CASSSAQPQHF.